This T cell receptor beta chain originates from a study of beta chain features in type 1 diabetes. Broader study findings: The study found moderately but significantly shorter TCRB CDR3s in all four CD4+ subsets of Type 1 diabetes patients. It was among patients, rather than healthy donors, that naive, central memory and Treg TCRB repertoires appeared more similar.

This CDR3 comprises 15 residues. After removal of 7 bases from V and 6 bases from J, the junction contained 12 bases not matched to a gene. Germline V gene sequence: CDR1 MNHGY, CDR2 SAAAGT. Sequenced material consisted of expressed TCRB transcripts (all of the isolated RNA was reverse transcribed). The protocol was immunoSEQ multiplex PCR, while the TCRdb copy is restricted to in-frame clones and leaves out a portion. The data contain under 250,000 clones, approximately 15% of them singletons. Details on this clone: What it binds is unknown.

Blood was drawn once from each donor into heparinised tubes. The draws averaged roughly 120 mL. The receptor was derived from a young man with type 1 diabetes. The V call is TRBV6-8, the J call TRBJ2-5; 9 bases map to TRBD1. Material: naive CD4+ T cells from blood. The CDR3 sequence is CASIQGAPSKKTQYF. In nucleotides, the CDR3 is TGTGCCAGCATACAGGGGGCTCCTTCCAAAAAGACCCAGTACTTC.